The T cell receptor (beta chain) under discussion was sequenced for a study of blood T cell repertoires in COVID-19. Turning to the study itself: Sites in the United States, Italy and Spain provided acute and convalescent COVID-19 samples. T cells, B-cell-depleted T cells, or PBMCs supplied cDNA or gDNA.

In the source study's methods: Estimation of nucleated cell counts was performed using reference gene primer amplification. Using immunoSEQ multiplex PCR, the repertoire was profiled, and TCRdb retains in-frame clones only, with some absent. Clone size and the V and J calls come from that table; the DNA yielded D and trimming. The data hold fewer than 350,000 clones, with roughly 87% observed a single time. The CDR3 runs to 14 residues. V shed 10 bases, J shed 4 bases, and the junction held 11 bases outside the gene matches. CDR1 and CDR2 (germline): LNHDA, SQIVND (reference sequence). Sequencing was done on a sample of peripheral blood. The origin of this receptor is a man younger than 45 with COVID-19, enrolled during active disease. This chain joins TRBV19 and TRBJ2-7; 9 nucleotides align to TRBD1. CDR3 DNA sequence: TGTGCCACCACGTCCGGACAGGGGTGGTACGAGCAGTACTTC. Translated: CATTSGQGWYEQYF.